The subject of this entry is one T cell receptor (beta chain). This clonotype was picked up a small number of times. It lacks a known antigen. Per-base qualities were not stored, and no clone one base away is much larger. Libraries were prepared through RACE. The listed sequencing device is NextSeq 500. During library preparation, unique molecular identifiers were attached to individual cDNA molecules so that TCRs could be counted in a quantitative, reproducible way. For every blood RNA sample, sequencing covered both the TCR alpha and TCR beta chains. The authors' pipeline ran thus. The median number of TCRs per sample was roughly 100,000, ranging from about 23,224 to 700,000. V, J and CDR3 annotation of the TCR reads was performed with the Decombinator software suite. For PS versus PT1 abundance plots, all samples were subsampled to the same number of TCRs (28,000). TCRs were defined as expanded if absent before sensitization and observed at least eight times at the 2-week time point. TCRdb took the public reads, trimmed them with fastp at Q25, ran MiXCR for clone calling and kept in-frame beta chains. Rows are combined by CDR3 protein, so each entry shows the most common genes and DNA. It is TCRdb's table, rather than the study itself, that gives the V and J calls and clone size. This sample comprises roughly 180,000 distinct CDR3 sequences, around 24% of them detected only once. Under 7% of the sample lies in the top ten.

The time point label for this specimen denotes: patch test 1, 2 weeks after DPC sensitization. This specimen's treatment or condition label, interpreted: therapeutic diphenylcyclopropenone sensitization with weekly scalp DPC. At each patch-test visit, blood was drawn before the patch test was applied. To be eligible, patients had to be aged 18 to 70, diagnosed with alopecia and judged suitable for DPC therapy, while pregnant patients were excluded. Total RNA was extracted from unfractionated whole blood that had been collected in Tempus Blood RNA tubes. Counted from cysteine to phenylalanine, this CDR3 has 13 amino acids. This entry keeps only the CDR3 DNA: 39 bases, framed from base 1. CDR1 and CDR2 are drawn from the germline V gene: SQVTM, ANQGSEA. V is cut back by 8 bases and J by 3 bases, with 10 bases in the junction unmatched. The sample comes from a study of human T cells and chemical hapten exposure (dated by TCRdb to about 2021). About the study as a whole: For sensitization, 2% DPC in acetone was applied to a roughly 2 cm by roughly 2 cm area of upper inner arm skin. Patients additionally received weekly therapeutic DPC doses to the scalp throughout the roughly 23-week study period. Patch testing on the upper back used Finn chambers containing 0.01% DPC, with scoring done after 6 days according to International Contact Dermatitis Research Group standards. Alopecia areata with under or over 50% scalp involvement, alopecia totalis and alopecia universalis were represented in the patient cohort, which was mostly female. Libraries were pooled for sequencing, and per-sample TCR yields varied mainly because of small differences in library volumes within the pool. In alopecia patients, the study followed how the peripheral blood TCR repertoire changed in vivo over primary and secondary sensitization to diphenylcyclopropenone (DPC), a hapten. Blood samples were taken from patients before sensitization (week 0) and then at 2, 6 and about 24 weeks after DPC sensitization. About 29 alopecia patients gave blood for TCR sequencing at one to four time points (pre-sensitization, 2, 6 and 24 weeks).

The study at large found these results: Compared with pre-sensitization or healthy control sets, expanded TCRs formed significantly more large CDR3 similarity clusters, which is consistent with antigen-driven responses. All patients had alopecia, a presumed autoimmune disease, so their immune response might differ from that of healthy individuals. Repeated subsampling changed both the strength of the expansion versus patch-test correlation and the threshold at which that correlation became significant. DPC sensitization did not change the number of TCRs with a frequency above 1 in 1000, and there was no evidence of changes in global repertoire structure. The number of PT1 expanded TCRs positively correlated with patch test score, significant at thresholds 8, 16 and 32 but not 4.

The sequencing here drew on whole blood, taken in connection with sensitization to the hapten diphenylcyclopropenone (DPC). This receptor was identified in a woman aged 45-59 years with alopecia areata. Some clones in this sample may be carry-over from other donors' samples. The chain joins TRBV29-1 to TRBJ2-7; 7 bases in the junction line up with TRBD1. The nucleotides are TGCAGCCCAAATGCGACAGGGAACTACGAGCAGTACTTC. It codes for CSPNATGNYEQYF.